This entry describes one T cell receptor beta chain. Measured with immunoSEQ multiplex PCR; TCRdb has only the in-frame clones, and not every one. The sample comprises nearly 110,000 clones, around nine tenths of which are singletons, and about 6.8% rests with the top ten. This sample is drawn from a study of T cell responses to AZD1222 COVID-19 vaccine. Trimming removed 2 bases at V and 4 bases at J, with 14 bases between. The germline V gene has CDR1 MNHEY and CDR2 SVGAGI. This CDR3 contains 16 residues. The receptor was derived from an adult who received the AZD1222 COVID-19 vaccine. Sequencing used peripheral blood, obtained 28 days after the second AZD1222 dose. This chain uses TRBV6-5 with TRBJ2-2, with D perhaps matching TRBD2 (5 bases). This chain's CDR3 is CASSYEGSRSTGELFF. The CDR3 DNA is TGTGCCAGCAGTTACGAAGGGAGTCGAAGCACCGGGGAGCTGTTTTTT.